What follows are 28 T cell receptor beta chains derived from one specimen sequenced in a study of T-cell memory formation after mild COVID-19 (dated by TCRdb to 2020 to 2023). Library generation was performed with 5' RACE. Instrument used: Illumina NovaSeq 6000. The public reads were reprocessed in TCRdb via fastp at Q25 and MiXCR, keeping in-frame beta chains. Identical CDR3 protein sequences are pooled into one entry, listed with their most common genes and DNA. Counted in this sample were 540,000 or so distinct CDR3 sequences; roughly 20% of them appeared once. The ten largest make up approximately 12% of the sample. Sequenced input: PBMCs or a T cell subset sorted from them (not recorded which). Receptor source: an adult woman who had mild COVID-19 (a few samples of this study predate the infection). The sample titles of this study are shuffled in the database, so cell type and time point are left out; the donor was told from shared clones.

This clonotype appeared a few times. The chain's CDR3 is CASSYGDLTDTQYF. CDR3 DNA sequence: TGTGCCAGCAGTTACGGGGACCTCACAGATACGCAGTATTTT. The genes are TRBV6-2 or TRBV6-3 and TRBJ2-3; D could derive from TRBD1 or TRBD2 (5 bases each). Germline V gene lookup returns CDR1 MNHEY and CDR2 SVGEGT. The CDR3 totals 14 residues. Trimming shortened V by 2 bases and J by 2 bases, and 8 bases separated the two germline ends.

This clonotype was seen a few times. The gene calls are TRBV15 and TRBJ1-2; 12 bases fit TRBD1. The CDR3 totals 15 residues. V dropped 3 bases and J dropped 8; count of bases not matched to a gene: 7. Per germline, CDR1 LNHNV and CDR2 YYDKDF (reference sequence). The DNA for the CDR3 is TGTGCCACCAGCAGCCACGGGACAGGGGGCATAGGCTACACCTTC. Protein: CATSSHGTGGIGYTF.

This clonotype was seen only a few times. The chain uses TRBV7-9 and TRBJ1-1; maybe TRBD1 (5 bases). The CDR3 extends over 16 amino acids. Trimming removed 4 bases from V and 1 base from J, with 16 bases in between. Germline CDR1 and CDR2: SEHNR and FQNEAQ (reference sequence). The CDR3 protein is CASSSLPGHGNTEAFF. The CDR3 bases are TGTGCCAGCAGCTCACTACCAGGGCACGGGAACACTGAAGCTTTCTTT. Full variable domain (outside the CDR3, taken from reference TRBV7-9 and TRBJ1-1): DTGVSQNPRHKITKRGQNVTFRCDPISEHNRLYWYRQTLGQGPEFLTYFQNEAQLEKSRLLSDRFSAERPKGSFSTLEIQRTEQGDSAMYLCASSSLPGHGNTEAFFGQGTRLTVV.

This clonotype has a handful of counts. The rearrangement links TRBV19 to TRBJ2-7; D not resolved. The CDR3 contains 14 residues. V was pared by 8 bases and J by 3 bases, with 17 bases between. Looked up from germline, CDR1 is LNHDA and CDR2 is SQIVND (reference sequence). CDR3 sequence (DNA): TGTGCCAGTTCTCCTGTTGTACAGCACTACGAGCAGTACTTC. This codes for CASSPVVQHYEQYF. The whole variable domain, remainder taken from reference TRBV19 and TRBJ2-7, is DGGITQSPKYLFRKEGQNVTLSCEQNLNHDAMYWYRQDPGQGLRLIYYSQIVNDFQKGDIAEGYSVSREKKESFPLTVTSAQKNPTAFYLCASSPVVQHYEQYFGPGTRLTVT.

The chain has TRBV7-9 and TRBJ1-1; TRBD1 matches 7 bases. V lost 5 bases to trimming and J lost 0 bases; unmatched junction nucleotides: 12. The germline gives CDR1 SEHNR, CDR2 FQNEAQ (reference sequence). The CDR3 is made up of 17 amino acids. As DNA, the CDR3 is TGTGCCAGCAGCCAACTTGAGGGGACAGTCATGAACACTGAAGCTTTCTTT. Translation gives CASSQLEGTVMNTEAFF.

This clonotype was observed at least ten times. A junction end diverges from the germline sequence, so it may reflect a read error. The chain has TRBV20-1 and TRBJ2-2; the match to TRBD2 covers 10 bases. Germline V CDR1 and CDR2: DFQATT, SNEGSKA (reference sequence). This CDR3 region has 13 residues. CDR3 sequence (DNA): TGTGGTAGCGGGGGGAAGGCTGGCGGGGAGCTGTTTTTT. The encoded protein is CGSGGKAGGELFF.

This clonotype was counted ten times or more. The chain recombines TRBV11-2 with TRBJ1-5; weak D call: TRBD1 (5 bases). Germline assignment: CDR1 SGHAT and CDR2 FQNNGV. V lost 6 bases and J 5 bases, leaving 17 bases between the germline ends. The CDR3 sequence is 15 residues long. The CDR3 DNA reads TGTGCCAGCAGTCTAATGGGGGGTAAGGATCAGCCCCAGCATTTT. Its protein product is CASSLMGGKDQPQHF.

The V gene is TRBV5-5, the J gene TRBJ2-1; 9 bases line up with TRBD2. CDR3 size: 17 residues. Germline CDR1 SGHKS, CDR2 YYEKEE (reference sequence). V dropped 0 bases and J dropped 10; count of bases not matched to a gene: 14. The CDR3 protein is CASSLELAGPYEGEQFF. The CDR3 DNA follows: TGTGCCAGCAGCTTGGAACTAGCGGGTCCCTATGAGGGGGAGCAGTTCTTC.

This clonotype came up a few times. This chain links TRBV7-9 with TRBJ2-4; D unclear. This CDR3 is built from 12 residues. V was trimmed by 4 bases and J by 8 bases, leaving 9 bases between them. Germline V gene data show CDR1 as SEHNR and CDR2 as FQNEAQ (reference sequence). The CDR3 spells CASSSFEDIQYF. The CDR3 nucleotides are TGTGCCAGCAGCTCCTTCGAGGACATTCAGTACTTC. Supplemented by reference TRBV7-9 and TRBJ2-4, the full variable domain reads DTGVSQNPRHKITKRGQNVTFRCDPISEHNRLYWYRQTLGQGPEFLTYFQNEAQLEKSRLLSDRFSAERPKGSFSTLEIQRTEQGDSAMYLCASSSFEDIQYFGAGTRLSVL.

The V and J genes are TRBV7-9 and TRBJ1-1; 8 bases map to TRBD1. There are 13 residues in the CDR3. Germline V gives CDR1 SEHNR, CDR2 FQNEAQ (reference sequence). V was clipped by 6 bases and J by 10 bases; unmatched bases: 10. DNA of the CDR3: TGTGCCAGCAGGCTCCAGGGGGCGAATGTAGCTTTCTTT. Encoded protein: CASRLQGANVAFF.

The V gene is TRBV7-6, the J gene TRBJ2-2, with 16 bases aligning to TRBD2. J was trimmed by 4 bases and V by 6 bases; bases with no gene match: 11. The CDR3 has 19 residues. CDR1 SGHVS and CDR2 FNYEAQ come from the germline V gene. CDR3: CASRPVGTSGGAATGELFF. In DNA, the CDR3 is TGTGCCAGCAGGCCTGTCGGGACTAGCGGGGGGGCGGCCACCGGGGAGCTGTTTTTT.

This chain connects TRBV4-2 to TRBJ1-1; maybe TRBD1 (5 bases). The CDR3 is made up of 15 amino acids. V was cut by 4 bases and J by 2 bases, with 14 bases left in between. Germline CDR1 LGHNA, CDR2 YNFKEQ. The CDR3 loop is CASSPFPGGNTEAFF. For the CDR3, the DNA is TGTGCCAGCAGCCCGTTTCCCGGGGGAAACACTGAAGCTTTCTTT.

The chain joins TRBV27 to TRBJ1-4; no firm D call. V gave up 4 bases and J gave up 9 bases, with 18 bases separating them. The germline V gene has CDR1 MNHEY and CDR2 SMNVEV (reference sequence). The CDR3 covers 15 residues. DNA of the CDR3: TGTGCCAGCAGTTACGAGGCCGTTTCACCTAAAAAACTGTTTTTT. Its protein product is CASSYEAVSPKKLFF.

The table lists this clonotype with a count of one. For the CDR3, the DNA is TGTGCCTGGAAGATGGGCCTTTTTAATGAAAAACTGTTTTTT. It encodes CAWKMGLFNEKLFF. The chain combines TRBV30 with TRBJ1-4, with D unresolved. The germline V gene has CDR1 GTSNPN and CDR2 SVGIG (reference sequence). The V end was cut by 4 bases, the J end by 4 bases, with 13 bases between. CDR3 length equals 14 residues.

This clonotype was found a few times. This chain joins TRBV28 and TRBJ2-1, with 16 nucleotides matching TRBD2. V dropped 6 bases and J dropped 9; count of bases not matched to a gene: 8. Per germline, CDR1 MDHEN and CDR2 SYDVKM. The CDR3 contains 16 residues. The CDR3 sequence: CASSPGLAGGFFEQFF. CDR3 DNA: TGTGCCAGCAGCCCGGGACTAGCGGGAGGGTTTTTTGAGCAGTTCTTC. Based on the CDR3 plus reference TRBV28 and TRBJ2-1, the full variable domain is DVKVTQSSRYLVKRTGEKVFLECVQDMDHENMFWYRQDPGLGLRLIYFSYDVKMKEKGDIPEGYSVSREKKERFSLILESASTNQTSMYLCASSPGLAGGFFEQFFGPGTRLTVL.

There are a few counts of this clonotype. The V and J genes are TRBV7-6 and TRBJ2-2, with D possibly being TRBD1 (6 bases). In germline, CDR1 is SGHVS, CDR2 FNYEAQ. V was trimmed by 4 bases and J by 0 bases, leaving 9 bases between them. This CDR3 contains 15 residues. The CDR3 coding sequence is TGTGCCAGCAGCTACAGGACAGCGAACACCGGGGAGCTGTTTTTT. It yields the protein CASSYRTANTGELFF.

The J gene is TRBJ1-6, the V gene TRBV9, with D possibly being TRBD1 (5 bases). Germline-derived CDR1 and CDR2 are SGDLS and YYNGEE. CDR3 length: 15 residues. The ends were cut back, 1 base at V and 8 bases at J, with 13 bases in the middle. The CDR3 DNA reads as TGTGCCAGCAGCGTAACTGGTGAGGGGTATTCACCCCTCCACTTT. It is translated as CASSVTGEGYSPLHF.

V is TRBV7-2 and J is TRBJ2-5, with D possibly TRBD1 on 5 matching bases. CDR3 length: 14 residues. The germline CDR1 and CDR2 sequences are SGHTA and FQGNSA. V gave up 4 bases and J gave up 4 bases, with 13 bases separating them. The CDR3 nucleotides read TGTGCCAGCAGCTCCCAGGGCACCAGAGAGACCCAGTACTTC. The encoded protein is CASSSQGTRETQYF.

This clonotype was found once. The chain joins TRBV4-3 to TRBJ1-2; 8 bases align to TRBD1. Germline V gives CDR1 LGHNA, CDR2 YSLEER. With 4 bases clipped from V and 8 bases from J, the junction kept 9 bases outside the gene matches. This CDR3 contains 14 residues. The CDR3 DNA reads as TGCGCCAGCAGCCGGCGACAGGGGATCCCGGGCTACACCTTC. Protein product: CASSRRQGIPGYTF.

This clonotype was seen a few times. V gene TRBV3-1 combines with J gene TRBJ2-3; tentatively, D is TRBD2 (6 bases). V was pared by 1 base and J by 3 bases, with 8 bases between. CDR1 and CDR2 (germline): LGHDT, YNNKEL (reference sequence). The CDR3 contains 14 residues. The CDR3 protein is CASSQGGVTDTQYF. CDR3 nucleotides: TGTGCCAGCAGCCAAGGCGGGGTAACAGATACGCAGTATTTT.

The V and J genes are TRBV29-1 and TRBJ2-1; D perhaps matches TRBD1 (6 bases). Trimming pared 6 bases from V and 10 bases from J, leaving 13 bases between. The CDR3 has 11 amino acids. Looked up from germline, CDR1 is SQVTM and CDR2 is ANQGSEA. The CDR3 region is CSVLRGGEQFF. Here the CDR3 DNA reads TGCAGCGTACTCAGGGGCGGGGAGCAGTTCTTC.

The J gene is TRBJ2-7, the V gene TRBV6-2 or TRBV6-3; unclear D gene. The V and J ends lost 6 bases and 2 bases respectively, with 14 bases between them. This CDR3 region has 14 residues. Germline V gene sequence: CDR1 MNHEY, CDR2 SVGEGT. The CDR3 region has the DNA TGTGCCAGCAGCATCCGTGGGCTTCCCTACGAGCAGTACTTC. Translation: CASSIRGLPYEQYF.

The V gene is TRBV20-1, the J gene TRBJ2-1; 9 nucleotides line up with TRBD2. Germline trimming cut 1 base from V and 8 bases from J; bases unmatched to any gene: 15. Germline values: CDR1 DFQATT, CDR2 SNEGSKA (reference sequence). This CDR3 is built from 17 residues. CDR3 amino acids: CSARVGIAASGIYEQFF. CDR3 in DNA: TGCAGTGCTAGAGTGGGAATAGCGGCTAGCGGGATCTATGAGCAGTTCTTC.

The chain links TRBV6-2 or TRBV6-3 to TRBJ2-1, with D maybe TRBD2 (6 bases). Trimming pared 2 bases from V and 10 bases from J, leaving 9 bases between. The CDR3 runs 12 residues. CDR1 is MNHEY, CDR2 SVGEGT, per germline. The CDR3 region has the DNA TGTGCCAGCAGTTACCCACGGGAGGAGCAGTTCTTC. Translating gives CASSYPREEQFF.

V is TRBV14 and J is TRBJ1-3; no definite D call. Trimming removed 3 bases at V and 2 bases at J, with 8 bases between. CDR3 length: 14 residues. Per germline, CDR1 SGHDN and CDR2 FVKESK. The CDR3 spells CASSQWAAGNTIYF. CDR3 coding DNA: TGTGCCAGCAGCCAGTGGGCGGCTGGAAACACCATATATTTT.

In its sample, this clonotype was seen a few times. The genes are TRBV7-6 and TRBJ2-7; possibly TRBD1 for D (5 bases). Germline CDR1 is SGHVS and CDR2 is FNYEAQ. This CDR3 is 14 amino acids long. V was shortened by 5 bases and J by 1 base, with 12 bases between the two germline ends. As DNA, the CDR3 is TGTGCCAGCAGCGCGGAACAGGAGTCCTACGAGCAGTACTTC. Translation gives CASSAEQESYEQYF.

This clonotype came up a few times. V is TRBV6-6 and J is TRBJ2-5; no firm D call. The CDR3 is made up of 14 amino acids. V lost 7 bases, J lost 2 bases, and 14 bases lay in between. CDR1 and CDR2 (germline): MNHNY, SVGAGI (reference sequence). CDR3 loop: CASIPAVGQETQYF. CDR3 coding DNA: TGTGCCAGCATCCCAGCTGTGGGGCAAGAGACCCAGTACTTC.

This clonotype was detected ten times or more. The rearrangement joins TRBV27 to TRBJ1-5; D may be TRBD1 (6 bases). V lost 4 bases and J 4 bases, leaving 17 bases between the germline ends. This CDR3 contains 16 residues. Per germline, CDR1 MNHEY and CDR2 SMNVEV (reference sequence). CDR3 loop: CASSSKAGAWNQPQHF. The CDR3 DNA is TGTGCCAGCAGTTCCAAGGCGGGGGCATGGAATCAGCCCCAGCATTTT.